Presented here are 3 T cell receptor beta chains from one specimen sequenced in a study of blood T cell repertoires in COVID-19. The protocol was immunoSEQ multiplex PCR, while the TCRdb copy is restricted to in-frame clones and leaves out a portion. The table shows around 350,000 clones, with around 87% occurring only once. Sample: peripheral blood. The receptors here all came from a human donor in a cohort sampled during active COVID-19.

This sequence joins TRBV28 and TRBJ1-2; no reliable D call. With 10 bases removed from V and 5 bases from J, the gap between germline ends came to 26 bases. The length of the CDR3 is 16 residues. CDR1 MDHEN and CDR2 SYDVKM come from the germline V gene. This CDR3 reads CATYPDGRMRLYGYTF. In DNA, the CDR3 is TGTGCCACCTACCCCGACGGCCGGATGAGACTTTATGGCTACACCTTC.

The rearrangement joins TRBV5-1 to TRBJ2-3; D remains ambiguous. Trimming took 1 base from V and 6 from J, leaving 15 bases between them. This CDR3 is built from 15 residues. Germline CDR1 is SGHRS and CDR2 is YFSETQ. This CDR3 reads CASSLMANPGDTQYF. Here the CDR3 DNA reads TGCGCCAGCAGCTTGATGGCCAACCCCGGGGATACGCAGTATTTT. Using reference TRBV5-1 and TRBJ2-3 for the parts outside the CDR3, the full variable domain is KAGVTQTPRYLIKTRGQQVTLSCSPISGHRSVSWYQQTPGQGLQFLFEYFSETQRNKGNFPGRFSGRQFSNSRSEMNVSTLELGDSALYLCASSLMANPGDTQYFGPGTRLTVL.

This clone was observed once. The chain is built from TRBV10-3 and TRBJ1-4; maybe TRBD1 (6 bases). CDR3 length: 20 residues. Per germline, CDR1 ENHRY and CDR2 SYGVKD. V lost 0 bases to trimming and J lost 0 bases, with 20 bases between them. CDR3 residues: CAISESSTGAQDSTNEKLFF. The DNA of the CDR3 is TGTGCCATCAGTGAGTCTTCGACAGGTGCCCAGGATTCAACTAATGAAAAACTGTTTTTT.